This T cell receptor (beta chain) was documented in a study of blood T cell repertoires in COVID-19. V lost 0 bases and J lost 0, with 13 bases in between. This CDR3 region has 17 residues. Germline CDR1 reads LGHNA; CDR2 reads YNFKEQ. Per the original data handling: Nucleated cell counts were estimated from reference gene primer amplification. Using immunoSEQ multiplex PCR, the repertoire was profiled, and TCRdb retains in-frame clones only, with some absent. Clone size and the V and J calls come from that table; the DNA yielded D and trimming. The data contain approximately 300,000 clones, 87% of them seen just once; the ten biggest clones take up approximately 5%.

The J gene is TRBJ2-3, the V gene TRBV4-2, with D tentatively TRBD1 (6 bases). The sequenced sample was PBMCs or T cells enriched from blood (not recorded which). The receptor comes from a woman aged 30 to 39 who had recovered from COVID-19. CDR3 residues: CASSQESRTASTDTQYF. CDR3 coding DNA: TGTGCCAGCAGCCAAGAGTCCCGGACAGCGAGCACAGATACGCAGTATTTT.